Reported below is one T cell receptor (beta chain). These data belong to a study of blood T cell repertoires in COVID-19. Germline V gene data show CDR1 as MNHEY and CDR2 as SVGAGI. This CDR3 is 12 amino acids long. V was trimmed by 7 bases and J by 0 bases, leaving 6 bases between them. Repertoires were generated with immunoSEQ multiplex PCR, while TCRdb's copy carries only in-frame clones and drops some. The repertoire holds 40,000 or so clones, approximately 81% seen once, with around 1.6% in the top ten. V gene TRBV6-5 combines with J gene TRBJ1-2; D not resolved. The specimen sequenced was peripheral blood. The origin of this receptor is a man in his 60s with COVID-19, enrolled during active disease. The CDR3: CASILPNYGYTF. CDR3 sequence (DNA): TGTGCCAGCATACTCCCTAACTATGGCTACACCTTC.